The present entry profiles one TCR beta chain with its context. Per the original methods: Amplification of reference gene primers provided the estimated nucleated cell counts. Using immunoSEQ multiplex PCR, the repertoire was profiled, and TCRdb retains in-frame clones only, with some absent. From that table come the V and J calls and clone size; the DNA was used to work out D and trimming. The table has fewer than 350,000 clones, about four fifths seen once. V shed 0 bases and J shed 5 bases, with 8 bases lying between them. The CDR3 runs to 14 residues. Germline V gene data show CDR1 as LNHDA and CDR2 as SQIVND (reference sequence). The sample is drawn from a study of blood T cell repertoires in COVID-19. Study-wide context: Whether acute or convalescent, the COVID-19 samples came from the United States, Italy and Spain. T cells, B-cell-depleted T cells, or PBMCs provided the cDNA or gDNA that served as material.

J is TRBJ2-4 and V is TRBV19; D is unresolved. Source material: peripheral blood. This receptor was identified in a woman in her fifties or sixties with active or convalescent COVID-19. As DNA, the CDR3 is TGTGCCAGTAGTATAGACATGGCCGAAAACATTCAGTACTTC. Translation gives CASSIDMAENIQYF.